This TCR beta chain was obtained from a study of blood T cells in healthy people across ages (dated by TCRdb to about 2015). Some background on the complete study: In model experiments, roughly one uniquely barcoded TCR beta cDNA molecule per two T cells was captured by template switching. Using deep sequencing normalized with unique cDNA molecular identifiers, the study measured how TCR beta repertoire diversity changes with age. To avoid experimental bias, donors of different ages were spread randomly across the sequencing lanes. Donors were grouped into four age groups: young (average roughly 17 years), middle-aged (39), aged (around 56) and long-lived (about 89). The study analyzed two additional independent replicas of 1 million unique cDNA reads from the same blood draw for two donors, one aged 18 to 29 and one aged 80 or older.

The paper as a whole reports these results and caveats: The long-lived group showed more naive CD4+ T cells, fewer expanded clones and increased TCR diversity than the aged group, suggesting age selection. There was a strong correlation between observed TCR beta diversity and the percentage of naive T cells measured by flow cytometry. As age increased, observed TCR beta diversity per million T cells dropped in a roughly linear way, and a significant reduction was already evident by age about 36. Because donor CMV infection status was unknown, age-related changes in expanded clonotypes were potentially confounded. Because profiling used bulk unsorted PBMCs, naive and antigen-experienced compartments could not be compared conclusively. Total diversity estimates from one million sequenced T cells were considered lower bounds and underestimates.

Donors were approximately 42 systemically healthy Caucasian individuals from Russia aged 6 to 90 years. Each donor gave roughly 11 milliliters of peripheral blood, drawn into EDTA-treated Vacutainer tubes. Ficoll-Paque density-gradient centrifugation was used to isolate PBMCs, with at least 6.5 million per sample. Trizol reagent was used to extract total RNA from PBMCs, with at least 5.5 micrograms per sample. For every donor, flow cytometry on a PBMC aliquot measured the percentage of naive CD45RAhigh/CD27high T cells. The method behind the library was 5' RACE. TCRdb shows the sequencer as Illumina HiSeq 2500. The second PCR ran for about 7 to 11 cycles and used a J-beta primer mix along with a sample-barcoded 5' primer. A template-switch 5' adaptor carrying 12 random nucleotides introduced a unique molecular identifier onto each TCR beta cDNA molecule. Each sample yielded at least 2.5 million CDR3-containing paired-end reads. First-strand cDNA synthesis was performed from all RNA using the Mint cDNA synthesis kit, with priming by a TRBC-specific oligonucleotide. Following uracil-DNA glycosylase treatment, a first 18-cycle PCR with universal primers M1SS and BC2_uni_R was performed on all cDNA. The original methods were these. Each sample was normalized by randomly selecting 1 million high-quality reads, each carrying a distinct molecular identifier. Reads with shared molecular identifiers were discarded instead of being binned into consensus sequences. MiTCR, set to a Q25 quality threshold and the strictest error-elimination algorithm, was used for CDR3 identification, clonotype clustering and error correction. A nonparametric unseen species model using Euler transformation provided a lower-bound estimate of total TCR beta diversity. TCRdb reworked the public reads: Q25 trimming with fastp, MiXCR clone assembly, productive beta chains retained. Merged by CDR3 protein, the rows form single entries marked with the most common genes and DNA. Here the V and J calls rest on TCRdb's processing, not on the authors' analysis. Across this sample there are some 1,500,000 distinct CDR3 sequences, with 40% to 45% seen only once. The top ten constitute more than 4% of the sample.

In its sample, this clonotype was seen a few times. The antigen it binds to is not known. Per-base quality was not reported, and no clone a single base away is much larger than it. Sequenced material: blood. This clonotype was obtained from a woman younger than 35 in good health.

The DNA sequence follows: TGTGCCAGCAGCGTAGTCGGACAGGGGGCTACCGGGGAGCTGTTTTTT. It translates as CASSVVGQGATGELFF. The chain is made from TRBV9 and TRBJ2-2, and 11 bases in between align with TRBD1. CDR1 SGDLS and CDR2 YYNGEE were looked up in the germline V gene. V trim: 0 bases; J trim: 5 bases; unmatched bases: 3. Its CDR3 holds 16 amino acids, cysteine through phenylalanine. Only CDR3 DNA is held: 48 bases, read in frame from base 1. Extended through the reference TRBV9 and TRBJ2-2 proteins, this CDR3 yields the full variable domain: DSGVTQTPKHLITATGQRVTLRCSPRSGDLSVYWYQQSLDQGLQFLIQYYNGEERAKGNILERFSAQQFPDLHSELNLSSLELGDSALYFCASSVVGQGATGELFFGEGSRLTVL.